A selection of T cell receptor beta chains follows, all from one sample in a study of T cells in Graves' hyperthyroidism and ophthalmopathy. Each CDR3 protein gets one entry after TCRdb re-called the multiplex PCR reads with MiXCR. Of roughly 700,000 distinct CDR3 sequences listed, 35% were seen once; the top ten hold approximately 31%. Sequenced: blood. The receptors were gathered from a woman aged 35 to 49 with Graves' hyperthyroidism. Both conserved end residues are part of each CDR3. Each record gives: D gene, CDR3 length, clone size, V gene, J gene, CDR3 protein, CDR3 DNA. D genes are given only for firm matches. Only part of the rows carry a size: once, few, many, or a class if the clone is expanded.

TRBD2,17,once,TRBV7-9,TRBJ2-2,CAGSFSGLAGEIGELFF,TGTGCCGGCAGCTTCAGCGGACTAGCGGGAGAGATCGGGGAGCTGTTTTTT
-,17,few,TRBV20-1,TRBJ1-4,CSARDRFTQGNNEKLFF,TGCAGTGCTAGAGACCGATTCACCCAGGGGAATAATGAAAAACTGTTTTTT
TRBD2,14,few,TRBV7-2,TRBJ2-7,CASRASGGPYEQYF,TGTGCCAGCAGGGCTAGCGGGGGTCCCTACGAGCAGTACTTC
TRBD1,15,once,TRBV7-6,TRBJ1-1,CASSSHRGRNTEAFF,TGTGCCAGCAGTTCCCACAGGGGTAGGAACACTGAAGCTTTCTTT
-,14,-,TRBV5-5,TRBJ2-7,CASSRLWESYEQYF,TGCGCCAGCAGCCGCCTCTGGGAATCCTACGAGCAGTACTTC
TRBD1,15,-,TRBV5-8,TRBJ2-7,CASSLEGDSFYEQYF,TGTGCCAGCAGCTTGGAGGGGGACAGCTTCTACGAGCAGTACTTC
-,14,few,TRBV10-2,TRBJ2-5,CASMDLVGEETQYF,TGCGCCAGCATGGATTTAGTGGGTGAAGAGACCCAGTACTTC
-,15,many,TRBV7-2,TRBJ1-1,CASSYLGTMNTEAFF,TGTGCCAGCAGCTACCTTGGGACTATGAACACTGAAGCTTTCTTT
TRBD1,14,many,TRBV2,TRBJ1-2,CASAGGTGNYGYTF,TGTGCCAGCGCAGGCGGGACAGGGAACTATGGCTACACCTTC
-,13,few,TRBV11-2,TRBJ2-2,CASRTPNTGELFF,TGTGCCAGCAGAACCCCGAACACCGGGGAGCTGTTTTTT
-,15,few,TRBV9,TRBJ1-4,CASSAGDGLLEKLFF,TGTGCCAGCAGCGCCGGGGACGGCCTTCTCGAAAAACTGTTTTTT
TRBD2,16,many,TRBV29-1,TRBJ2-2,CSVRGLAGRGSGELFF,TGCAGCGTTCGTGGGCTAGCGGGACGGGGCTCCGGGGAGCTGTTTTTT
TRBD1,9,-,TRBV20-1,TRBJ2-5,CSAGTGGGF,TGCAGTGCTGGGACAGGGGGTGGGTTC
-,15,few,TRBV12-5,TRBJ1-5,CASGLTTARGQPQHF,TGTGCTAGTGGTTTGACTACAGCCCGGGGGCAGCCCCAGCATTTT
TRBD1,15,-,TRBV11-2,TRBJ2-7,CASSLYRDRAYEQYF,TGTGCCAGCAGCTTATATAGGGACAGAGCCTACGAGCAGTACTTC
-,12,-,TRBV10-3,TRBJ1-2,CAISGTTLGNTF,TGTGCCATCAGTGGGACAACACTAGGAAACACCTTC
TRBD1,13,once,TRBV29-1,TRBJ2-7,CSAQGDSAYEQYF,TGCAGCGCGCAAGGGGACAGTGCCTACGAGCAGTACTTC
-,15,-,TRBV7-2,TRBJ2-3,CASSRPGAGTDTQYF,TGTGCCAGCAGCCGCCCGGGGGCGGGCACAGATACGCAGTATTTT
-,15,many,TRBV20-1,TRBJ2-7,CSPSMTTSIHYEQYF,TGCAGTCCGTCGATGACGACGTCGATACACTACGAGCAGTACTTC
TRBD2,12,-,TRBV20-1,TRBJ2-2,CSGREDTGELFF,TGCAGTGGGCGGGAGGACACCGGGGAGCTGTTTTTT
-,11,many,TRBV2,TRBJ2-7,CASSPEYEQYF,TGTGCCAGCAGTCCAGAATACGAGCAGTACTTC
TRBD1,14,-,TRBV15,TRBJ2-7,CATSREWDSYEQYF,TGTGCCACCAGCAGAGAATGGGACAGCTACGAGCAGTACTTC
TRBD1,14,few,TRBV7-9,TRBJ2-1,CASSPGQGAREQFF,TGTGCCAGCAGCCCGGGACAGGGGGCTCGGGAGCAGTTCTTC
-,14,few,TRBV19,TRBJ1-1,CASSIIGGDTEAFF,TGTGCCAGTAGTATCATCGGGGGGGACACTGAAGCTTTCTTT
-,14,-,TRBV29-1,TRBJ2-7,CSVVPRTRSYEQYF,TGCAGCGTTGTTCCGCGGACCCGCTCCTACGAGCAGTACTTC
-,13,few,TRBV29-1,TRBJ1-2,CSVPYRLNYGYTF,TGCAGCGTTCCCTACAGACTCAACTATGGCTACACCTTC
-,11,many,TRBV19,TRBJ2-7,CASGSTYEQYF,TGTGCCAGCGGATCCACCTACGAGCAGTACTTC
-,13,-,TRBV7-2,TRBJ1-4,CAGSLGSPEKLSF,TGTGCCGGCAGCTTGGGAAGTCCCGAAAAACTGTCTTTT
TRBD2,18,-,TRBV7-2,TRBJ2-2,CASSLDFLREGSTGELFF,TGTGCCAGCAGCTTAGATTTCTTGCGGGAGGGGAGCACCGGGGAGCTGTTTTTT
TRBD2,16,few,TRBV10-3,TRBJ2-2,CAVRRVAGPNTGELFF,TGTGCCGTTCGACGGGTAGCGGGGCCGAACACCGGGGAGCTGTTTTTT
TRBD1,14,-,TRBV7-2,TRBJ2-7,CASRTGTGLYEQYF,TGTGCCAGCAGGACCGGGACAGGGTTGTACGAGCAGTACTTC
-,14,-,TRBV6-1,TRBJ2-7,CASERQDGGYEQYF,TGTGCCAGCGAGAGACAGGACGGGGGATACGAGCAGTACTTC
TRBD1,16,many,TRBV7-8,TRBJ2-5,CASSLRTGGWQETQYF,TGTGCCAGCAGCCTCCGGACAGGGGGCTGGCAAGAGACCCAGTACTTC
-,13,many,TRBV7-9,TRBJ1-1,CASSLSDGTEAFF,TGTGCCAGCAGCTTATCTGACGGGACTGAAGCTTTCTTT
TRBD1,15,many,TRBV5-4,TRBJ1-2,CASSTSTGGWYGYTF,TGTGCCAGCAGTACATCGACAGGGGGCTGGTATGGCTACACCTTC
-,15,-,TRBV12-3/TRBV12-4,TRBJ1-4,CASSSHSSTNEKLFF,TGTGCCAGCAGTTCGCACAGCTCAACTAATGAAAAACTGTTTTTT
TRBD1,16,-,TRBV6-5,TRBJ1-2,CASEVITGDINYGYTF,TGTGCCAGCGAAGTTATTACAGGGGACATAAACTATGGCTACACCTTC
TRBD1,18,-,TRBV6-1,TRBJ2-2,CASSLTGQGGFRTGELFF,TGTGCCAGCAGCTTGACGGGACAGGGAGGATTTCGCACCGGGGAGCTGTTTTTT
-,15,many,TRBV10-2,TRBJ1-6,CASSPRSHRISPLHF,TGCGCCAGCAGTCCTCGCTCCCACCGGATTTCACCCCTCCACTTT
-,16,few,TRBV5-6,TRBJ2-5,CASSFDRGTTQETQYF,TGTGCCAGCAGCTTCGATCGGGGCACTACCCAAGAGACCCAGTACTTC